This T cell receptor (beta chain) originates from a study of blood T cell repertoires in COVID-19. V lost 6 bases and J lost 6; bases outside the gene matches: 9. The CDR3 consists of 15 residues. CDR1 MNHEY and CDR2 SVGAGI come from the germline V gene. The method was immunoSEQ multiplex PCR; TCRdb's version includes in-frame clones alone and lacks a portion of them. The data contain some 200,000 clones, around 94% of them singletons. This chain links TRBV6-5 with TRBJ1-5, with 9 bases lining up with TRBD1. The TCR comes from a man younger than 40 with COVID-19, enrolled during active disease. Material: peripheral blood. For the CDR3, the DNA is TGTGCCAGCAGGAAGAGAACAGGGGGCGGTCAGCCCCAGCATTTT. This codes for CASRKRTGGGQPQHF.